The clone carrying this TCR beta chain was counted between two and nine times. Antigen: not known. CDR1 and CDR2 from the germline V gene are MNHEY and SVGAGI. Trimming took off 2 bases at V and 8 bases at J, with 21 bases between the two ends. The CDR3 consists of 16 residues. Two oligonucleotides, mixed equimolar, formed the beta constant-region primer covering TRBC1 and TRBC2. Nested alpha and beta constant-region primers with the SP2 primer drove four PCR rounds on ligated cDNA. TCRdb reprocessed the UMI-ligation and nested PCR reads via MiXCR and lists one record per CDR3 protein. Counted here are under 150,000 distinct CDR3 sequences, roughly a fifth occurring once; the ten biggest clones make up about 0.57%. The data stem from a study of naive and memory T cell subsets. Study observations and caveats: A few larger clonotypes appeared in naive repertoires, especially CD8, possibly memory cells re-expressing CD45RA.

Sequenced: naive CD8+ T cells from blood. The rearrangement joins TRBV6-5 to TRBJ1-2; no firm D call. This TCR was recovered from a human donor in good health. The CDR3 here is CASSYPIPLVGRGYTF. CDR3 nucleotides: TGTGCCAGCAGTTACCCTATCCCGCTGGTAGGGCGCGGCTACACCTTC.